This TCR beta chain is from a study of blood T cell repertoires in COVID-19. As for the study in general: Nucleic acid was either cDNA or gDNA, and it came from T cells, B-cell-depleted T cells, or PBMCs.

Germline V CDR1 and CDR2: MNHNY, SVGAGI (reference sequence). Between the trimmed V and J ends, which lost 5 bases and 2 bases, there was a span of 21 bases. The CDR3 loop spans 17 amino acids. Measured with immunoSEQ multiplex PCR; TCRdb has only the in-frame clones, and not every one. The sample has roughly 200,000 clones, nearly 90% seen once; the top ten hold about 18%. The TCR originated in a man aged 45-65 years with COVID-19, enrolled during active disease. The chain recombines TRBV6-6 with TRBJ2-5, with D tentatively TRBD2 (6 bases). Sequencing used peripheral blood. CDR3: CASSPRLVVAEQETQYF. In DNA, the CDR3 is TGTGCCAGCAGTCCACGCCTAGTGGTAGCGGAACAAGAGACCCAGTACTTC.